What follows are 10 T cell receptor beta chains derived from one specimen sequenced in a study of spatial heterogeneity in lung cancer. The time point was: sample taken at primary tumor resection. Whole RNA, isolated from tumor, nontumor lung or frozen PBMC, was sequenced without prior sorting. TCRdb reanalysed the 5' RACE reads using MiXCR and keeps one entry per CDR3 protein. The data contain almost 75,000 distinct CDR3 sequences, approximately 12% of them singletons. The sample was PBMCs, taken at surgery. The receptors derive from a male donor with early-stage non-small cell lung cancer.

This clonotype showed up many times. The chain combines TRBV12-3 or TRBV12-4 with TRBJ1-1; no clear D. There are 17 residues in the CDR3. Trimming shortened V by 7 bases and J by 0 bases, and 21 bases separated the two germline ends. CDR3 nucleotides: TGTGCCAGCACCCCGGGGTGGGGAAGGTCGGTGAACACTGAAGCTTTCTTT. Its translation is CASTPGWGRSVNTEAFF.

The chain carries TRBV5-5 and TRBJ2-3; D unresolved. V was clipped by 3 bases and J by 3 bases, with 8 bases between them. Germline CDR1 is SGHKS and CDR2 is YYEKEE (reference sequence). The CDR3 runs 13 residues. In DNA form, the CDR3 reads TGTGCCAGCAGCTCCAGCCATACAGATACGCAGTATTTT. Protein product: CASSSSHTDTQYF.

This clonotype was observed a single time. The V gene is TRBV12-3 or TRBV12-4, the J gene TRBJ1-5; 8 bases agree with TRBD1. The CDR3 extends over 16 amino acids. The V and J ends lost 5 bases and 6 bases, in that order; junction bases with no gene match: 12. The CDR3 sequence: CASSRLGRGLSQPQHF. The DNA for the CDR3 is TGTGCCAGCAGTCGCCTGGGCAGGGGGCTAAGTCAGCCCCAGCATTTT.

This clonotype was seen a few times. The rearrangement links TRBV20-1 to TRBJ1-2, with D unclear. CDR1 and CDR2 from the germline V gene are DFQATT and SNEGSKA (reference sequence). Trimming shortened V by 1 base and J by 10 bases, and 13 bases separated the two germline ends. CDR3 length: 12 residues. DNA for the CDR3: TGCAGTGCTAGAGTCGGCCCCCGGTCCTACACCTTC. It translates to CSARVGPRSYTF.

The CDR3 protein is CASSQGIGWIDTQYF. The CDR3 region has the DNA TGCGCCAGCAGCCAAGGTATAGGATGGATAGATACGCAGTATTTT. The chain employs TRBV4-3 and TRBJ2-3; D remains ambiguous. This CDR3 spans 15 amino acids. From germline, CDR1 is LGHNA and CDR2 YSLEER. Trimming stripped 1 base from V and 5 bases from J, with 13 bases between.

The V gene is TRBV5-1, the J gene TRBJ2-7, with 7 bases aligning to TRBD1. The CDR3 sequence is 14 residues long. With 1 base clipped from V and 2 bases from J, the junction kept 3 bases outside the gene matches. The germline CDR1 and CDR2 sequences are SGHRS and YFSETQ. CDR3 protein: CASSLRTGPYEQYF. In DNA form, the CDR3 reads TGCGCCAGCAGCTTGAGGACAGGACCCTACGAGCAGTACTTC.

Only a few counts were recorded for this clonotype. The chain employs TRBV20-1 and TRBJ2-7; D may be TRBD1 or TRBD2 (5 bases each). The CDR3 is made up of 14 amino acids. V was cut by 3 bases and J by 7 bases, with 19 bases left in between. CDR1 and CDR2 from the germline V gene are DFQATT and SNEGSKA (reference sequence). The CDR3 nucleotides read TGCAGTGCTAGTTCGGGGACGGAGGCATGGGAGCAGTACTTC. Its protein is CSASSGTEAWEQYF.

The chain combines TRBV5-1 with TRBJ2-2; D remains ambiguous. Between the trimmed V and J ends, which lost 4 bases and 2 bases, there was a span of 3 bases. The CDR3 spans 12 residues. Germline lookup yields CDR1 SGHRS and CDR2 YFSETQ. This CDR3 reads CASSVNTGELFF. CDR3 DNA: TGCGCCAGCAGCGTTAACACCGGGGAGCTGTTTTTT.

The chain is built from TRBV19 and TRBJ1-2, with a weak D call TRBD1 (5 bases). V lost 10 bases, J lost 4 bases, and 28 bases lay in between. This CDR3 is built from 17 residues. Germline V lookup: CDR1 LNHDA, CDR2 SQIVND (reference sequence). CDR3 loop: CATQGQAGQTSGYGYTF. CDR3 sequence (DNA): TGTGCCACACAAGGGCAGGCGGGGCAGACGTCAGGCTATGGCTACACCTTC.

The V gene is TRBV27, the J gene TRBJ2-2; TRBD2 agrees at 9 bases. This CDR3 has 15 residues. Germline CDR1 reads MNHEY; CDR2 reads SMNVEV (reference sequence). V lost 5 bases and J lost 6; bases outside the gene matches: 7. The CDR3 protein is CASSIAGDRPGELFF. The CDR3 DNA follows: TGTGCCAGCAGTATAGCGGGAGATCGTCCCGGGGAGCTGTTTTTT.